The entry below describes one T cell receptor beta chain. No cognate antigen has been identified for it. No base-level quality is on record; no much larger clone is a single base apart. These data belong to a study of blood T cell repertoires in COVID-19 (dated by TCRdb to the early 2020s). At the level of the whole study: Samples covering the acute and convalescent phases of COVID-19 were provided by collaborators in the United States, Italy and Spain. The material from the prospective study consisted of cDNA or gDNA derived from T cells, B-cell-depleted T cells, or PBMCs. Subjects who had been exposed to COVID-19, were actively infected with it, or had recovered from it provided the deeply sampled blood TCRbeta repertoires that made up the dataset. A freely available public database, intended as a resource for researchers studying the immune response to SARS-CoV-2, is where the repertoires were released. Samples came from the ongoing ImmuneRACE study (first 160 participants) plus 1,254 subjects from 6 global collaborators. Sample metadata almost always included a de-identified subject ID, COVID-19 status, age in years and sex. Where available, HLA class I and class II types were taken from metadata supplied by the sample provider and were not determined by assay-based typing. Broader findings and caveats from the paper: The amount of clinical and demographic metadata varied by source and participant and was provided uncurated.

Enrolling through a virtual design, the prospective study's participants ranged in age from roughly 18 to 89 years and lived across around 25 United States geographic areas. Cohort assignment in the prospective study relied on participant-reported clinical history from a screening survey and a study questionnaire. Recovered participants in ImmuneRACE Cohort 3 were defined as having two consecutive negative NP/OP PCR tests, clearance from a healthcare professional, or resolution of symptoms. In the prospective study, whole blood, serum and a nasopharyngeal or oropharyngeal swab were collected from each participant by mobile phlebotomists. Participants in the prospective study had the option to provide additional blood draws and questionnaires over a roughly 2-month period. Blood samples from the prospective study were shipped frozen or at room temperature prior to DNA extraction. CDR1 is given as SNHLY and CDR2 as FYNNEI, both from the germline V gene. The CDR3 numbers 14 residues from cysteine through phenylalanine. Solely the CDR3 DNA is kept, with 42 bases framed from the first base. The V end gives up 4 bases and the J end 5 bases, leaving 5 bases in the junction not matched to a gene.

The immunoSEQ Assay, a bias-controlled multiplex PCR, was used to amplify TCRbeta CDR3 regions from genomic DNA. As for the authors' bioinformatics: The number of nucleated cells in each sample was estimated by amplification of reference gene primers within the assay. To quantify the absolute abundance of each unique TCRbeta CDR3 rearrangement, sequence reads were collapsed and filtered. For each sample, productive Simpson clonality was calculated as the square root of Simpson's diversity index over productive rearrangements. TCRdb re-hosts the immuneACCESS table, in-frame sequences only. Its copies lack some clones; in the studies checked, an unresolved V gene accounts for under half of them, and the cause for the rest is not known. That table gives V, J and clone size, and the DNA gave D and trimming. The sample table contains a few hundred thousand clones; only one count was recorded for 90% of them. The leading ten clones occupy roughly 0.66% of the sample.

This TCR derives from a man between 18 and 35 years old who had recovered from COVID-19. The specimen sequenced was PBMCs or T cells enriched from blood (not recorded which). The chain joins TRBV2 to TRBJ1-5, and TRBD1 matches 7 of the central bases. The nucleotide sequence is TGTGCCAGCAGTGGACAGGGCGGGCATCAGCCCCAGCATTTT. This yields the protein CASSGQGGHQPQHF.